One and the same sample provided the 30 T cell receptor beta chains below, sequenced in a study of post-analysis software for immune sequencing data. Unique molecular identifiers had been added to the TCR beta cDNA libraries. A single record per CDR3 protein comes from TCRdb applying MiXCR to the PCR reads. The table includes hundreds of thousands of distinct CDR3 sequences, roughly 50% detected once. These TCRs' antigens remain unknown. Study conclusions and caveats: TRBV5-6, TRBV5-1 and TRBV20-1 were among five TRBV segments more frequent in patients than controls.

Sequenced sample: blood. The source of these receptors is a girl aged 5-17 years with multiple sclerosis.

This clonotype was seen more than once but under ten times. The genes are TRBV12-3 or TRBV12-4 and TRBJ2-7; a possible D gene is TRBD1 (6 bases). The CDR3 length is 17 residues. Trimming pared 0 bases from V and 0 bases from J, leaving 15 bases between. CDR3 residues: CASSLATRQDFSYEQYF. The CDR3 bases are TGTGCCAGCAGTTTAGCGACCAGACAGGACTTCTCCTACGAGCAGTACTTC.

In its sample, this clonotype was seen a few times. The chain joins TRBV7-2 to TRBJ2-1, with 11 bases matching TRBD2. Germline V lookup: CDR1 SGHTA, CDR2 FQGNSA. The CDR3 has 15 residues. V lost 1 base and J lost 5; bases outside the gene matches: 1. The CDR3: CASSLVTSGNNEQFF. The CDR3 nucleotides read TGTGCCAGCAGCTTAGTGACTAGCGGGAACAATGAGCAGTTCTTC.

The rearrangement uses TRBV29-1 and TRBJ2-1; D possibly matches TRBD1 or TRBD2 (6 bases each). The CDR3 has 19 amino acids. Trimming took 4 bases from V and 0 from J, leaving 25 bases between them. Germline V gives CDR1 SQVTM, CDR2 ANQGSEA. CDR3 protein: CSVGRGGHGGPRSYNEQFF. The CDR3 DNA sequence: TGCAGCGTTGGGCGAGGGGGTCACGGGGGCCCCCGCTCCTACAATGAGCAGTTCTTC.

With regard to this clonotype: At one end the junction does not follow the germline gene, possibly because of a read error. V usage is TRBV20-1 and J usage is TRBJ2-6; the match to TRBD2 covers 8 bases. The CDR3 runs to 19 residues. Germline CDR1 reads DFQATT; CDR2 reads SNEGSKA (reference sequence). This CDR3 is CSAPGLDSGTSGEANVRTF. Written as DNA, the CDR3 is TGCAGTGCCCCCGGGCTGGATAGCGGGACCAGCGGTGAGGCCAACGTCCGGACTTTC.

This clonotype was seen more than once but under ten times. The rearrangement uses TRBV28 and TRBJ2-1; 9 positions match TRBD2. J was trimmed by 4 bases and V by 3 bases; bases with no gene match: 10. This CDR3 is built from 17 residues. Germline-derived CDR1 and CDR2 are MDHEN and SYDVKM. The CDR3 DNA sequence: TGTGCCAGCAGTTTGGGCGGGAGGGCCTCAGAATACAATGAGCAGTTCTTC. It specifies CASSLGGRASEYNEQFF. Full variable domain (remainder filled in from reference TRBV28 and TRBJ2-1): DVKVTQSSRYLVKRTGEKVFLECVQDMDHENMFWYRQDPGLGLRLIYFSYDVKMKEKGDIPEGYSVSREKKERFSLILESASTNQTSMYLCASSLGGRASEYNEQFFGPGTRLTVL.

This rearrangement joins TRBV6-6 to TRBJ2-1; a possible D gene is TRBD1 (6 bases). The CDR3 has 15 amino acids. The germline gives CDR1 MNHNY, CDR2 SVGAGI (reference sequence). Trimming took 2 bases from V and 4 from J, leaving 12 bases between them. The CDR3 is CASSYVQGYYNEQFF. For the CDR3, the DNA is TGTGCCAGCAGTTACGTGCAGGGGTATTACAATGAGCAGTTCTTC.

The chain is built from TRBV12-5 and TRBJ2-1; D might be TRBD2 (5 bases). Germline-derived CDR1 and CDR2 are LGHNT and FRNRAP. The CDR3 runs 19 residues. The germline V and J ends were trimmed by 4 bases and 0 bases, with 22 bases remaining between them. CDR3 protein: CASGSEESRSRSSYNEQFF. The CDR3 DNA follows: TGTGCTAGTGGTTCGGAGGAATCCAGATCCCGTAGCTCCTACAATGAGCAGTTCTTC.

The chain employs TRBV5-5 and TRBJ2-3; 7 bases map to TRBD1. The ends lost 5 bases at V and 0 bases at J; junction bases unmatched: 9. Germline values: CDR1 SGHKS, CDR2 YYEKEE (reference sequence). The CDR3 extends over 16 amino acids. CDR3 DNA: TGTGCCAGCAGTCACTCGGGACAGAGCAGCACAGATACGCAGTATTTT. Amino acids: CASSHSGQSSTDTQYF. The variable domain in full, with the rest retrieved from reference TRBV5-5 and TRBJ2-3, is DAGVTQSPTHLIKTRGQQVTLRCSPISGHKSVSWYQQVLGQGPQFIFQYYEKEERGRGNFPDRFSARQFPNYSSELNVNALLLGDSALYLCASSHSGQSSTDTQYFGPGTRLTVL.

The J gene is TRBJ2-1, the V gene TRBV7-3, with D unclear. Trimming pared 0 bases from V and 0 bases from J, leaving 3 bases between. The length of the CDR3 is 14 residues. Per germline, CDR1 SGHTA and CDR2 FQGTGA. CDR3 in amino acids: CASSLTGSYNEQFF. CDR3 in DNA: TGTGCCAGCAGCTTAACGGGCTCCTACAATGAGCAGTTCTTC.

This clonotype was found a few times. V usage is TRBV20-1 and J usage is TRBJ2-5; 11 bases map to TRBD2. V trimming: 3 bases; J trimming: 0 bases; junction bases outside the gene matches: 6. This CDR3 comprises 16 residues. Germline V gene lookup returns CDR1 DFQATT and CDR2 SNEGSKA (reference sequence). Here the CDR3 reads CSARGTSGRYQETQYF. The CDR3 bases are TGCAGTGCTAGGGGGACTAGCGGAAGGTACCAAGAGACCCAGTACTTC.

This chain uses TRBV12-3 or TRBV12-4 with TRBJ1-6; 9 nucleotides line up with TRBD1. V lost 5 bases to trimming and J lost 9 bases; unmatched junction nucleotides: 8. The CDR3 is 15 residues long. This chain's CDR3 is CASSLGTGLGSPLHF. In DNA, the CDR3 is TGTGCCAGCAGTCTAGGGACAGGGTTGGGTTCACCCCTCCACTTT.

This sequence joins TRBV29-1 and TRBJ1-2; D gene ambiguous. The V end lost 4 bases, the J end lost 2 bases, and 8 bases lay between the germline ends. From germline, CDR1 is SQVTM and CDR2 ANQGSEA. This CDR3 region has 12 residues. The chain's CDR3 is CSVALTNYGYTF. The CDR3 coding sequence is TGCAGCGTTGCCCTGACCAACTATGGCTACACCTTC. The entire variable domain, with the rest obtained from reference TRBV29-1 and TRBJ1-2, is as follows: SAVISQKPSRDICQRGTSLTIQCQVDSQVTMMFWYRQQPGQSLTLIATANQGSEATYESGFVIDKFPISRPNLTFSTLTVSNMSPEDSSIYLCSVALTNYGYTFGSGTRLTVV.

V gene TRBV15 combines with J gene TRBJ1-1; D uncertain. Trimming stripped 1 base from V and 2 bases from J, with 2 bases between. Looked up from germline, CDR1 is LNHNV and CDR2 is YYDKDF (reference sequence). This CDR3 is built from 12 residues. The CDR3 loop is CATSRVNTEAFF. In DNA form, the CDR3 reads TGTGCCACCAGCAGAGTTAACACTGAAGCTTTCTTT. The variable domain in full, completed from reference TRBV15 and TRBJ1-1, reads DAMVIQNPRYQVTQFGKPVTLSCSQTLNHNVMYWYQQKSSQAPKLLFHYYDKDFNNEADTPDNFQSRRPNTSFCFLDIRSPGLGDTAMYLCATSRVNTEAFFGQGTRLTVV.

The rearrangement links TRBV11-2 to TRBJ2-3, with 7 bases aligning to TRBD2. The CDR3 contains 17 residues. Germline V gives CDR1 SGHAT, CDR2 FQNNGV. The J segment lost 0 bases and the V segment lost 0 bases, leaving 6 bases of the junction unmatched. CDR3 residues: CASSLDRDYLSTDTQYF. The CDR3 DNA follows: TGTGCCAGCAGCTTAGACAGGGACTACCTGAGCACAGATACGCAGTATTTT.

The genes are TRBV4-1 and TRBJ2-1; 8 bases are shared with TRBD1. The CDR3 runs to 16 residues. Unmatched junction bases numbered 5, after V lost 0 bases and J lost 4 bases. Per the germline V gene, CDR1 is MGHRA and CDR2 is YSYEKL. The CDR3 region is CASSQDRTGIYNEQFF. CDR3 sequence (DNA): TGCGCCAGCAGCCAAGACCGGACAGGGATTTACAATGAGCAGTTCTTC.

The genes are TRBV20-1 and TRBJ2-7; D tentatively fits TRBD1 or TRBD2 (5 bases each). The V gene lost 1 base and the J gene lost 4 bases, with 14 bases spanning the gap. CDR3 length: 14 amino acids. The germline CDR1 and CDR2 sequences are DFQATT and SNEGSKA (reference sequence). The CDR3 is CSARVGGQGYEQYF. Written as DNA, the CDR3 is TGCAGTGCTAGAGTCGGCGGGCAGGGTTACGAGCAGTACTTC.

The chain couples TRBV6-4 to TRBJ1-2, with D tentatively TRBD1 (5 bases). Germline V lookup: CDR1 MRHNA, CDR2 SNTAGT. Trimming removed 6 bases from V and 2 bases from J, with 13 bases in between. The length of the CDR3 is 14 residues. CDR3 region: CASRPEGNNYGYTF. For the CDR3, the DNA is TGTGCCAGCAGGCCGGAGGGGAACAACTATGGCTACACCTTC.

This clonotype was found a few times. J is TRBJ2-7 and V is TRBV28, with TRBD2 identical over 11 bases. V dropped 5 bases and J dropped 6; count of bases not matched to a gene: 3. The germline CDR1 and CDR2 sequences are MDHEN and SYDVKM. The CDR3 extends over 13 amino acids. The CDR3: CASSRLAGTEQYF. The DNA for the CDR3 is TGTGCCAGCAGTCGACTAGCGGGAACCGAGCAGTACTTC.

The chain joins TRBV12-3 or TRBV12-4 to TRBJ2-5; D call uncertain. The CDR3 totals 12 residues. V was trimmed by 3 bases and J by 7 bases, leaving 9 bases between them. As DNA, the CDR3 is TGTGCCAGCAGTTTTTCTGGTCCGACCCAGTACTTC. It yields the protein CASSFSGPTQYF.

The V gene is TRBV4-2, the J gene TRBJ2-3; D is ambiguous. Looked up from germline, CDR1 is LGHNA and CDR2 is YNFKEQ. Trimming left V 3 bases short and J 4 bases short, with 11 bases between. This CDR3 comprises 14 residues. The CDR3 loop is CASSQGRLADTQYF. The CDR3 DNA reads TGTGCCAGCAGCCAGGGCCGACTGGCAGATACGCAGTATTTT.

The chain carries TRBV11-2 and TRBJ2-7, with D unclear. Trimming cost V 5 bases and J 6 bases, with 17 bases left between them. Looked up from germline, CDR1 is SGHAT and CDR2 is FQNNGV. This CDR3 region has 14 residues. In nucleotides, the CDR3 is TGTGCCAGCAGCCATTCCCCCCAACGGAGCGAGCAGTACTTC. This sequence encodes CASSHSPQRSEQYF. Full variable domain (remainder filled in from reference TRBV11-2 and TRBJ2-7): EAGVAQSPRYKIIEKRQSVAFWCNPISGHATLYWYQQILGQGPKLLIQFQNNGVVDDSQLPKDRFSAERLKGVDSTLKIQPAKLEDSAVYLCASSHSPQRSEQYFGPGTRLTVT.

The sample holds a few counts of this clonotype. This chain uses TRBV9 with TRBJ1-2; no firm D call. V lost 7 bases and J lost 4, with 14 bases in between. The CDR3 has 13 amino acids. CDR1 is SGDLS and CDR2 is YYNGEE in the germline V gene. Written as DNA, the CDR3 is TGTGCCAGCGCGGGCAGTACCTTCTATGGCTACACCTTC. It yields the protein CASAGSTFYGYTF. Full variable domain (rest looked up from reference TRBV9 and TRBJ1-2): DSGVTQTPKHLITATGQRVTLRCSPRSGDLSVYWYQQSLDQGLQFLIQYYNGEERAKGNILERFSAQQFPDLHSELNLSSLELGDSALYFCASAGSTFYGYTFGSGTRLTVV.

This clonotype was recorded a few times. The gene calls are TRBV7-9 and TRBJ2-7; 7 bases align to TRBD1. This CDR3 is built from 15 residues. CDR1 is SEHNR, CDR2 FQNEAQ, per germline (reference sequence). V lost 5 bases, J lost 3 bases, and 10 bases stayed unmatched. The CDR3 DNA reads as TGTGCCAGCAGCGCCTCCGGGACAGCAAGCTACGAGCAGTACTTC. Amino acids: CASSASGTASYEQYF. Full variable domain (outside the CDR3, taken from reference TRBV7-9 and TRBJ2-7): DTGVSQNPRHKITKRGQNVTFRCDPISEHNRLYWYRQTLGQGPEFLTYFQNEAQLEKSRLLSDRFSAERPKGSFSTLEIQRTEQGDSAMYLCASSASGTASYEQYFGPGTRLTVT.

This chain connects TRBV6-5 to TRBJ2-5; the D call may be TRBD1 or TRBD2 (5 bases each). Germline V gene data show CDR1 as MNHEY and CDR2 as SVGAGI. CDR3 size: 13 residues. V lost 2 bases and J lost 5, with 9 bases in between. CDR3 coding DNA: TGTGCCAGCAGTTACGGGGGAGAGGAGACCCAGTACTTC. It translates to CASSYGGEETQYF.

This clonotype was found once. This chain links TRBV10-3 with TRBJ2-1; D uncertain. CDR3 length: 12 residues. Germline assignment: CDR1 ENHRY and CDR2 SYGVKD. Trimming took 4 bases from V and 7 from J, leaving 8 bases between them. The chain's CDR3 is CAISVLTNEQFF. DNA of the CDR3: TGTGCCATCAGTGTCCTCACAAATGAGCAGTTCTTC.

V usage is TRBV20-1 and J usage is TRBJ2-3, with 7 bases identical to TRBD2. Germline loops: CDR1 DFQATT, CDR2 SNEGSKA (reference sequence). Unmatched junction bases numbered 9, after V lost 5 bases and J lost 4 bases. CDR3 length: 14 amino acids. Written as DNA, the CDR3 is TGCAGTGCTCCCGGACTAGGTTCGCCAGATACGCAGTATTTT. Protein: CSAPGLGSPDTQYF.

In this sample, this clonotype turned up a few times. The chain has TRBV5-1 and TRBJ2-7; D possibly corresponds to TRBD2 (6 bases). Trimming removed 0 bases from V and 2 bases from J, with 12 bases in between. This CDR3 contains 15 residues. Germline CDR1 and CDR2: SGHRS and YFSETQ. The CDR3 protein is CASSLDPGVAYEQYF. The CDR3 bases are TGCGCCAGCAGCTTGGATCCGGGAGTTGCCTACGAGCAGTACTTC.

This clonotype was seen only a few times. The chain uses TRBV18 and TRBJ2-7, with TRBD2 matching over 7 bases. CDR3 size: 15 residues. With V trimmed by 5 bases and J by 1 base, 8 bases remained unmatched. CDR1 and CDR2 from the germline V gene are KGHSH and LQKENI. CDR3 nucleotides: TGTGCCAGCTCAACCATGGGACTACCGTCCTACGAGCAGTACTTC. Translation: CASSTMGLPSYEQYF.

In nucleotides, the CDR3 is TGTGCCAGCTCACCGAACTCACAGCGTCTATCTTCCGAGCAGTACTTC. The encoded protein is CASSPNSQRLSSEQYF. This chain joins TRBV18 and TRBJ2-7; D is uncertain. Per germline, CDR1 KGHSH and CDR2 LQKENI. V dropped 3 bases and J dropped 6 bases, with 21 bases sitting between them. The CDR3 contains 16 residues. The whole variable domain, filled in from reference TRBV18 and TRBJ2-7, reads NAGVMQNPRHLVRRRGQEARLRCSPMKGHSHVYWYRQLPEEGLKFMVYLQKENIIDESGMPKERFSAEFPKEGPSILRIQQVVRGDSAAYFCASSPNSQRLSSEQYFGPGTRLTVT.

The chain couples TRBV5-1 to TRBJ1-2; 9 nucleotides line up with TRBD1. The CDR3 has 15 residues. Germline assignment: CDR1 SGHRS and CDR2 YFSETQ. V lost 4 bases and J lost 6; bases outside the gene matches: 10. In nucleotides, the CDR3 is TGCGCCAGCAGCCTGGGGACAGGGCGTTTGGATGGCTACACCTTC. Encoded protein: CASSLGTGRLDGYTF.